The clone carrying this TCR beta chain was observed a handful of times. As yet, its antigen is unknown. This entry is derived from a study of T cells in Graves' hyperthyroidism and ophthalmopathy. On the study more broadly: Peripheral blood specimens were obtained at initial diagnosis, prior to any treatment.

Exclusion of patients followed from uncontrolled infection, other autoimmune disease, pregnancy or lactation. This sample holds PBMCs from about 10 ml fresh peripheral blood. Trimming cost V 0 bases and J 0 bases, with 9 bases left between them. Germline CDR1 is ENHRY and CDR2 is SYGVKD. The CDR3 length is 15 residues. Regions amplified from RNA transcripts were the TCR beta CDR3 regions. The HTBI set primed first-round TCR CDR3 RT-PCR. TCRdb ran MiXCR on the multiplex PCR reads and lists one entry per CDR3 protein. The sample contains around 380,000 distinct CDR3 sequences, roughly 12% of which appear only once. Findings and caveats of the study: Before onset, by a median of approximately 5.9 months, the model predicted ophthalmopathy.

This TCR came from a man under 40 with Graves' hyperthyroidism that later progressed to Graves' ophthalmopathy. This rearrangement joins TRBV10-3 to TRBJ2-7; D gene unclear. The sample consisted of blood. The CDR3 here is CAISESVQSSYEQYF. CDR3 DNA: TGTGCCATCAGTGAGTCTGTACAGAGCTCCTACGAGCAGTACTTC.